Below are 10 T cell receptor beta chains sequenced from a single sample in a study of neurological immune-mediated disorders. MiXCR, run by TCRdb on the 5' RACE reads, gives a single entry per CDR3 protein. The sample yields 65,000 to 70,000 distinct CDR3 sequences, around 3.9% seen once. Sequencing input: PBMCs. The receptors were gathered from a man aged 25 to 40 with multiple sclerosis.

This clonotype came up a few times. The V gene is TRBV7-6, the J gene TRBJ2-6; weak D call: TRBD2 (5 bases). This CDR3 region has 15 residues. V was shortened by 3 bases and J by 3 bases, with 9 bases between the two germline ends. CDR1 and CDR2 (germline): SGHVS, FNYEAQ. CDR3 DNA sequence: TGTGCCAGCAGCTTTAGCGTGGATGGGGCCAACGTCCTGACTTTC. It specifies CASSFSVDGANVLTF. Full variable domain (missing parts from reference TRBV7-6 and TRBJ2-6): GAGVSQSPRYKVTKRGQDVALRCDPISGHVSLYWYRQALGQGPEFLTYFNYEAQQDKSGLPNDRFSAERPEGSISTLTIQRTEQRDSAMYRCASSFSVDGANVLTFGAGSRLTVL.

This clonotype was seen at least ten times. CDR3 amino acids: CASSFEQGRFNGYTF. CDR3 in DNA: TGTGCCAGCAGCTTTGAACAGGGTCGGTTTAATGGCTACACCTTC. The V call is TRBV7-8, the J call TRBJ1-2, with D perhaps TRBD1 (6 bases). Germline V gene sequence: CDR1 SGHVS, CDR2 FQNEAQ. This CDR3 is 15 amino acids long. The V gene lost 3 bases and the J gene lost 6 bases, with 17 bases spanning the gap.

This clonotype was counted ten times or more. DNA for the CDR3: TGTGCCAGCAGCTCCGGCGGGACTAGACAAGAGACCCAGTACTTC. The encoded protein is CASSSGGTRQETQYF. The chain uses TRBV11-2 and TRBJ2-5; 8 bases agree with TRBD2. The J segment lost 2 bases and the V segment lost 4 bases, leaving 6 bases of the junction unmatched. The CDR3 loop spans 15 amino acids. CDR1 SGHAT and CDR2 FQNNGV come from the germline V gene.

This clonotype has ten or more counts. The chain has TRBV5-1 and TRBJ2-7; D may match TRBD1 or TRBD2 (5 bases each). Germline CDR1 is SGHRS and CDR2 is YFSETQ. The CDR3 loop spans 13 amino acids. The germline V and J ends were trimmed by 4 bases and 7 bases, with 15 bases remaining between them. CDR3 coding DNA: TGCGCCAGCAGCCTGGAGGCAGGGTTGGAGCAGTACTTC. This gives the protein CASSLEAGLEQYF.

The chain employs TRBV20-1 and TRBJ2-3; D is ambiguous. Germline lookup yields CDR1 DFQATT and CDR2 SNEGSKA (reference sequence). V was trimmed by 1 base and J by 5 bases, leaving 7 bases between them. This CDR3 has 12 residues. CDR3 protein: CSARVGGDTQYF. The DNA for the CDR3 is TGCAGTGCTAGAGTAGGCGGAGATACGCAGTATTTT.

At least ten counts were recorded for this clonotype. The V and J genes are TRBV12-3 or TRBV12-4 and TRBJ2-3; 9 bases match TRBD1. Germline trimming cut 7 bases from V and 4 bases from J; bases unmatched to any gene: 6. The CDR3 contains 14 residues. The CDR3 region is CASIDRGFSDTQYF. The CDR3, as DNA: TGTGCCAGCATTGACAGGGGGTTCTCAGATACGCAGTATTTT.

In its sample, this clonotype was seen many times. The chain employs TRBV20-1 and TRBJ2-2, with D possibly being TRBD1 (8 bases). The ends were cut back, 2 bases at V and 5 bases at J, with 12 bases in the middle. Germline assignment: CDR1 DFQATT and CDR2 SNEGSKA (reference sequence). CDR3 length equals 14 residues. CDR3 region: CSARTGGGTGELFF. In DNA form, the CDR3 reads TGCAGTGCTAGAACAGGGGGGGGGACCGGGGAGCTGTTTTTT.

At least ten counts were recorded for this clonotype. CDR3 in amino acids: CASSYPDGLADTDTQYF. For the CDR3, the DNA is TGTGCCAGCAGCTATCCTGATGGACTCGCCGACACAGATACGCAGTATTTT. The genes are TRBV2 and TRBJ2-3; D possibly corresponds to TRBD2 (5 bases). V was pared by 6 bases and J by 2 bases, with 21 bases between. Looked up from germline, CDR1 is SNHLY and CDR2 is FYNNEI. The CDR3 has 17 residues. Variable domain in full (rest from reference TRBV2 and TRBJ2-3): EPEVTQTPSHQVTQMGQEVILRCVPISNHLYFYWYRQILGQKVEFLVSFYNNEISEKSEIFDDQFSVERPDGSNFTLKIRSTKLEDSAMYFCASSYPDGLADTDTQYFGPGTRLTVL.

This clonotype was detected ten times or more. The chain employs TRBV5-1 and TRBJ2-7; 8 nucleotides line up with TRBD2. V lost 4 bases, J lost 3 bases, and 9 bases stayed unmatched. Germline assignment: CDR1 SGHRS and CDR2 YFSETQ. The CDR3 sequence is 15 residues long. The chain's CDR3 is CASSEPGLVIYEQYF. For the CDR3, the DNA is TGCGCCAGCAGCGAACCGGGACTAGTTATCTACGAGCAGTACTTC.

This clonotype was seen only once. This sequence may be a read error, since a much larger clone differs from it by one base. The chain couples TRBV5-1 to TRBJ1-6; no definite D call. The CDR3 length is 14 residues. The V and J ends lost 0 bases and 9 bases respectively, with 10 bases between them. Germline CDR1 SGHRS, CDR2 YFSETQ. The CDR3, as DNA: TGCGCCAGCAGCTTGGGGCAGAATATTTCACCCCTCCACTTT. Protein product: CASSLGQNISPLHF. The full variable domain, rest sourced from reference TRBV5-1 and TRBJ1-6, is KAGVTQTPRYLIKTRGQQVTLSCSPISGHRSVSWYQQTPGQGLQFLFEYFSETQRNKGNFPGRFSGRQFSNSRSEMNVSTLELGDSALYLCASSLGQNISPLHFGNGTRLTVT.